This T cell receptor beta chain originates from a study of T cell responses to AZD1222 COVID-19 vaccine. The wider study: Second-dose intervals of approximately 4 or approximately 12 weeks were pooled. Notes on the study in general: Spike-specific TCRs gained breadth and depth after people received two AZD1222 doses. Researchers report vaccine-associated CD4 TCRs spanning spike, with dominance at 160-218 and 743-854. Mostly white British, mostly female donors; authors suggested clonal diversity may be underestimated.

Details on this clone: Its cognate antigen is unknown.

The data were produced by immunoSEQ multiplex PCR, yet TCRdb's version contains in-frame clones alone and is incomplete. In the table there are 100,000 to 150,000 clones, 86% of which are singletons. V lost 0 bases, J lost 8 bases, and 8 bases stayed unmatched. Germline V CDR1 and CDR2: MNHEY, SMNVEV (reference sequence). The CDR3 consists of 15 residues. This chain joins TRBV27 and TRBJ1-2; 8 bases are a match to TRBD1. The source is an adult in good health. The material was peripheral blood, obtained on day 0 of AZD1222 vaccination. CDR3 protein: CASSLSPYRGGGYTF. CDR3 in DNA: TGTGCCAGCAGTTTATCGCCCTACAGGGGGGGAGGCTACACCTTC.